This T cell receptor (beta chain) was documented in a study of T-cell reconstitution after alpha-beta-depleted transplantation in children. Unique molecular identifiers were incorporated when the TCRbeta library was constructed. TCRdb reprocessed the PCR reads with MiXCR, giving one entry per CDR3 protein. The table includes some 840,000 distinct CDR3 sequences, under 20% detected once. Whole-study findings and limits: Several hundred expanded graft clones reportedly gave rise to the alpha-beta T cells present about two months after transplant.

This clonotype occurred many times. Its cognate antigen is unknown. Trimming shortened V by 1 base and J by 0 bases, and 7 bases separated the two germline ends. Per the germline V gene, CDR1 is SGHVS and CDR2 is FQNEAQ. The CDR3 is 15 residues long. Sequencing was performed on PBMCs, mostly from graft donor cells, taken 360 days after TCRalphabeta/CD19-depleted stem cell transplant. The J gene is TRBJ1-5, the V gene TRBV7-8; possibly TRBD1 for D (5 bases). This clonotype was sampled from a male patient younger than 18 who had a stem cell transplant for acute lymphoblastic leukemia, so the T cells may come from the graft donor. This chain's CDR3 is CASSLGQFSNQPQHF. The CDR3 DNA sequence: TGTGCCAGCAGCTTAGGACAGTTTAGCAATCAGCCCCAGCATTTT.